This entry lists 30 T cell receptor beta chains sequenced from one sample in a study of a mutant IDH1 vaccine in newly diagnosed glioma. The protocol was immunoSEQ multiplex PCR, while the TCRdb copy is restricted to in-frame clones and leaves out a portion. The sample carries around 30,000 clones, around 90% recorded once. Their recognized antigens are unknown. Time point in this sample: week 11, during vaccination. Each dose delivered 300 ug of mutant IDH1 20-mer peptide subcutaneously with imiquimod. Sequenced here: PBMCs, sampled from a glioma patient whose treatment included an IDH1 peptide vaccine. The receptor source for this set is a man aged 18 to 35 with glioma.

V and J are TRBV18 and TRBJ2-1; 7 bases agree with TRBD2. Per germline, CDR1 KGHSH and CDR2 LQKENI. Germline trimming cut 2 bases from V and 9 bases from J; bases unmatched to any gene: 7. This CDR3 region has 14 residues. CDR3 in DNA: TGTGCCAGCTCACCAAGGGCGGGAGAAGGTGAGCAGTTCTTC. Translated: CASSPRAGEGEQFF.

V gene TRBV28 combines with J gene TRBJ1-5; D is possibly TRBD1 (5 bases). The CDR3 is made up of 15 amino acids. V was pared by 2 bases and J by 2 bases, with 10 bases between. Germline-derived CDR1 and CDR2 are MDHEN and SYDVKM. CDR3 in amino acids: CASSLAGLGNQPQHF. The CDR3 DNA is TGTGCCAGCAGTTTAGCGGGGCTAGGCAATCAGCCCCAGCATTTT.

The chain is built from TRBV6-5 and TRBJ1-4, with 10 bases identical to TRBD1. CDR1 and CDR2 from the germline V gene are MNHEY and SVGAGI. Trimming took 6 bases from V and 8 from J; bases not matched to a gene: 6. CDR3 size: 14 residues. The CDR3 DNA sequence: TGTGCCAGCAGCCGGGACAGGGGTCGCGAAAAACTGTTTTTT. This codes for CASSRDRGREKLFF.

This clone was detected only a few times. The genes are TRBV5-5 and TRBJ1-2; D uncertain. Germline CDR1 is SGHKS and CDR2 is YYEKEE (reference sequence). This CDR3 spans 16 amino acids. Trimming cost V 2 bases and J 11 bases, with 25 bases left between them. This chain's CDR3 is CASSLAQLPPLERYTF. The CDR3 DNA reads TGTGCCAGCAGCTTAGCCCAGCTCCCTCCACTGGAAAGGTACACCTTC.

This chain uses TRBV6-6 with TRBJ2-2; TRBD2 matches 10 bases. There are 15 residues in the CDR3. The germline V gene has CDR1 MNHNY and CDR2 SVGAGI (reference sequence). J lost 6 bases, V lost 6 bases, and 7 bases had no gene match. The CDR3 here is CASRSSGRGAGELFF. Written as DNA, the CDR3 is TGTGCCAGCAGGTCTAGCGGGAGAGGGGCCGGGGAGCTGTTTTTT.

The chain carries TRBV7-2 and TRBJ1-1, with D uncertain. Trimming removed 5 bases from V and 6 bases from J, with 19 bases in between. The CDR3 length is 15 residues. Germline V gene sequence: CDR1 SGHTA, CDR2 FQGNSA. CDR3 region: CASSLTREGRAEAFF. CDR3 DNA sequence: TGTGCCAGCAGCCTAACTAGGGAGGGAAGGGCTGAAGCTTTCTTT.

The chain joins TRBV18 to TRBJ2-5; D assignment may be TRBD1 or TRBD2 (6 bases each). V lost 2 bases and J 3 bases, leaving 10 bases between the germline ends. Per the germline V gene, CDR1 is KGHSH and CDR2 is LQKENI. The CDR3 sequence is 14 residues long. In DNA, the CDR3 is TGTGCCAGCTCACCAAGGGGGGACAAAGAGACCCAGTACTTC. This gives the protein CASSPRGDKETQYF.

This chain links TRBV29-1 with TRBJ1-1, with TRBD1 matching over 8 bases. This CDR3 contains 12 residues. Trimming removed 6 bases from V and 8 bases from J; junction bases left unmatched: 8. Germline V gives CDR1 SQVTM, CDR2 ANQGSEA. CDR3 sequence reads: CSVIGTGGEAFF. CDR3 DNA: TGCAGCGTCATAGGGACAGGAGGGGAAGCTTTCTTT.

The chain couples TRBV7-9 to TRBJ1-4; 10 bases map to TRBD1. V shed 8 bases, J shed 7 bases, and the junction held 4 bases outside the gene matches. The CDR3 is made up of 13 amino acids. Germline V gene sequence: CDR1 SEHNR, CDR2 FQNEAQ (reference sequence). CDR3 nucleotides: TGTGCCAGCCTCGGACAGGGGGGTGAAAAACTGTTTTTT. This sequence encodes CASLGQGGEKLFF.

The chain couples TRBV6-5 to TRBJ2-7, with D tentatively TRBD1 (5 bases). The germline V gene encodes CDR1 MNHEY and CDR2 SVGAGI. V gave up 5 bases and J gave up 1 base, with 9 bases separating them. CDR3 size: 13 residues. The CDR3 DNA reads as TGTGCCAGCAGTGCCCGACAGTCCTACGAGCAGTACTTC. Amino acids: CASSARQSYEQYF.

V is TRBV18 and J is TRBJ1-2; 11 bases fit TRBD1. Germline V gives CDR1 KGHSH, CDR2 LQKENI. Trimming took 1 base from V and 8 from J; bases not matched to a gene: 9. This CDR3 comprises 16 residues. The CDR3 nucleotides read TGTGCCAGCTCACCACTGGGACAGGGGGATCCTCGGGGCTACACCTTC. It is translated as CASSPLGQGDPRGYTF. Supplemented by reference TRBV18 and TRBJ1-2, the full variable domain reads NAGVMQNPRHLVRRRGQEARLRCSPMKGHSHVYWYRQLPEEGLKFMVYLQKENIIDESGMPKERFSAEFPKEGPSILRIQQVVRGDSAAYFCASSPLGQGDPRGYTFGSGTRLTVV.

This clone was seen once. The chain couples TRBV4-3 to TRBJ1-2; maybe TRBD1 (5 bases). In germline, CDR1 is LGHNA, CDR2 YSLEER. The germline V and J ends were trimmed by 4 bases and 2 bases, with 17 bases remaining between them. The CDR3 consists of 16 residues. DNA for the CDR3: TGCGCCAGCAGCCCCGGGGGGGAGGTGGGCAACTATGGCTACACCTTC. Translated, it gives CASSPGGEVGNYGYTF.

Only one count was recorded for this clone. The chain links TRBV7-9 to TRBJ1-2, with 8 bases identical to TRBD1. The V segment lost 4 bases and the J segment 4 bases; nucleotides outside the gene matches: 11. CDR3 length: 16 amino acids. The germline V gene has CDR1 SEHNR and CDR2 FQNEAQ (reference sequence). The CDR3 DNA sequence: TGTGCCAGCAGCTCTGAGCGGGCAGGGGGCGTCTATGGCTACACCTTC. It yields the protein CASSSERAGGVYGYTF.

The V call is TRBV30, the J call TRBJ1-1; maybe TRBD1 (5 bases). CDR1 is GTSNPN, CDR2 SVGIG, per germline (reference sequence). This CDR3 comprises 14 residues. V shed 0 bases and J shed 3 bases, with 11 bases lying between them. The CDR3 DNA is TGTGCCTGGAGTGTAATGGCAGGGCACACTGAAGCTTTCTTT. As protein: CAWSVMAGHTEAFF.

CDR3 nucleotide sequence: TGTGCCAGCTCACCGAGGCTAGCGAAAGATACGCAGTATTTT. Protein product: CASSPRLAKDTQYF. This chain links TRBV18 with TRBJ2-3; weak D call: TRBD2 (6 bases). This CDR3 spans 14 amino acids. The V and J ends lost 3 bases and 5 bases respectively, with 12 bases between them. Germline V CDR1 and CDR2: KGHSH, LQKENI.

This chain links TRBV15 with TRBJ1-1; D is uncertain. CDR3 length: 14 amino acids. Germline V CDR1 and CDR2: LNHNV, YYDKDF (reference sequence). Trimming pared 3 bases from V and 5 bases from J, leaving 13 bases between. The CDR3 reads CATSSPDRLTEAFF. Here the CDR3 DNA reads TGTGCCACCAGCAGCCCGGATAGGTTGACTGAAGCTTTCTTT.

This chain uses TRBV29-1 with TRBJ2-7; 8 nucleotides align to TRBD1. The CDR3 is made up of 15 amino acids. The germline V gene has CDR1 SQVTM and CDR2 ANQGSEA. V shed 2 bases and J 1 base; nucleotides not matched to a gene: 7. CDR3 region: CSVEKVTGVSYEQYF. The CDR3 DNA sequence: TGCAGCGTTGAAAAGGTGACAGGGGTTTCCTACGAGCAGTACTTC.

The rearrangement uses TRBV27 and TRBJ1-6; D uncertain. With 3 bases removed from V and 7 bases from J, the gap between germline ends came to 4 bases. The germline CDR1 and CDR2 sequences are MNHEY and SMNVEV (reference sequence). The CDR3 extends over 12 amino acids. CDR3 in amino acids: CASSFLNSPLHF. The CDR3 DNA follows: TGTGCCAGCAGTTTTTTGAATTCACCCCTCCACTTT.

V and J are TRBV5-6 and TRBJ1-4; no reliable D call. This CDR3 spans 15 amino acids. V gave up 4 bases and J gave up 3 bases, with 13 bases separating them. Germline V gene data show CDR1 as SGHDT and CDR2 as YYEEEE. The CDR3 DNA follows: TGTGCCAGCAGCAGCCAGAGTGGAGCTAATGAAAAACTGTTTTTT. This translates into CASSSQSGANEKLFF. The entire variable domain, with the rest obtained from reference TRBV5-6 and TRBJ1-4, is as follows: DAGVTQSPTHLIKTRGQQVTLRCSPKSGHDTVSWYQQALGQGPQFIFQYYEEEERQRGNFPDRFSGHQFPNYSSELNVNALLLGDSALYLCASSSQSGANEKLFFGSGTQLSVL.

This chain joins TRBV5-1 and TRBJ2-2; no firm D call. This CDR3 region has 15 residues. Per germline, CDR1 SGHRS and CDR2 YFSETQ. V was clipped by 0 bases and J by 2 bases, with 8 bases between them. The CDR3 DNA follows: TGCGCCAGCAGCTTGGGGCTTGCCAACACCGGGGAGCTGTTTTTT. Residues: CASSLGLANTGELFF.

V usage is TRBV30 and J usage is TRBJ1-1; D not certain. The V end was cut by 0 bases, the J end by 6 bases, with 8 bases between. This CDR3 is built from 12 residues. Germline V lookup: CDR1 GTSNPN, CDR2 SVGIG (reference sequence). The CDR3 protein is CAWSVNFSEAFF. In nucleotides, the CDR3 is TGTGCCTGGAGTGTAAATTTCTCTGAAGCTTTCTTT. The entire variable domain, with the rest obtained from reference TRBV30 and TRBJ1-1, is as follows: SQTIHQWPATLVQPVGSPLSLECTVEGTSNPNLYWYRQAAGRGLQLLFYSVGIGQISSEVPQNLSASRPQDRQFILSSKKLLLSDSGFYLCAWSVNFSEAFFGQGTRLTVV.

V gene TRBV30 combines with J gene TRBJ2-7; D might be TRBD2 (5 bases). The CDR3 is 13 residues long. V was pared by 2 bases and J by 7 bases, with 15 bases between. Germline CDR1 reads GTSNPN; CDR2 reads SVGIG (reference sequence). The chain's CDR3 is CAWSPDIRGEQYF. The CDR3 DNA reads as TGTGCCTGGAGTCCAGATATCAGAGGGGAGCAGTACTTC.

This chain joins TRBV4-3 and TRBJ2-1; perhaps TRBD2 as D (5 bases). The CDR3 has 13 amino acids. Germline CDR1 reads LGHNA; CDR2 reads YSLEER. The V gene lost 4 bases and the J gene lost 7 bases, with 11 bases spanning the gap. The CDR3 coding sequence is TGCGCCAGCAGCCCCTGGTCGGGAAATGAGCAGTTCTTC. It specifies CASSPWSGNEQFF.

This chain uses TRBV7-3 with TRBJ2-2, with D tentatively TRBD2 (6 bases). V was shortened by 5 bases and J by 6 bases, with 10 bases between the two germline ends. Germline V gene data show CDR1 as SGHTA and CDR2 as FQGTGA. The CDR3 has 13 residues. Here the CDR3 DNA reads TGTGCCAGCAGCCCTAGGAGGGCCGGGGAGCTGTTTTTT. This encodes CASSPRRAGELFF.

The gene calls are TRBV7-6 and TRBJ2-5; D is unclear. The CDR3 length is 11 residues. CDR1 is SGHVS and CDR2 is FNYEAQ in the germline V gene. V shed 5 bases and J shed 5 bases, with 6 bases lying between them. CDR3 coding DNA: TGTGCCAGCAGCGCCCGTGAGACCCAGTACTTC. The encoded protein is CASSARETQYF.

The chain recombines TRBV19 with TRBJ1-2; unclear D gene. The CDR3 totals 14 residues. CDR1 LNHDA and CDR2 SQIVND come from the germline V gene (reference sequence). Trimming cost V 3 bases and J 0 bases, with 8 bases left between them. The CDR3 region is CASSIAPSNYGYTF. In DNA, the CDR3 is TGTGCCAGTAGTATCGCTCCGTCTAACTATGGCTACACCTTC.

The gene calls are TRBV7-9 and TRBJ1-1, with TRBD1 as a possible D gene (6 bases). V gave up 1 base and J gave up 7 bases, with 25 bases separating them. Germline CDR1 SEHNR, CDR2 FQNEAQ (reference sequence). CDR3 size: 18 residues. The CDR3 DNA reads TGTGCCAGCAGCTTAGAGGAGCCACAGCGCAGGGGCATAGGTGAAGCTTTCTTT. This encodes CASSLEEPQRRGIGEAFF.

The chain joins TRBV28 to TRBJ1-5, with D unresolved. The CDR3 is 13 residues long. Germline V gives CDR1 MDHEN, CDR2 SYDVKM. V lost 5 bases and J lost 5, with 10 bases in between. CDR3 loop: CASSGIGDQPQHF. CDR3 coding DNA: TGTGCCAGCAGTGGCATTGGGGATCAGCCCCAGCATTTT.

This CDR3 is CASRPLLAGVEQYF. Written as DNA, the CDR3 is TGTGCCAGCAGACCGTTGCTAGCGGGAGTCGAGCAGTACTTC. The chain recombines TRBV28 with TRBJ2-7; 10 nucleotides agree with TRBD2. Germline-derived CDR1 and CDR2 are MDHEN and SYDVKM. Trimming took 6 bases from V and 6 from J; bases not matched to a gene: 8. This CDR3 region has 14 residues.

This chain connects TRBV5-6 to TRBJ1-1; unclear D gene. This CDR3 spans 13 amino acids. Trimming took 1 base from V and 9 from J, leaving 13 bases between them. Germline V gene data show CDR1 as SGHDT and CDR2 as YYEEEE. The CDR3 nucleotides read TGTGCCAGCAGCTTGACGGATTCATATCAAGCTTTCTTT. It yields the protein CASSLTDSYQAFF.